Each of the 22 T cell receptor beta chains below was sequenced from the same sample in a study of blood T cell repertoires in COVID-19. Profiling relied on immunoSEQ multiplex PCR, and the TCRdb table lists in-frame clones only, not all of them. The repertoire holds about 210,000 clones, with about nine tenths as singletons. The sequenced sample was peripheral blood. All receptors derive from a woman in her thirties or forties with acute or convalescent COVID-19.

The chain joins TRBV7-2 to TRBJ2-7; 7 bases fit TRBD1. V was clipped by 5 bases and J by 6 bases; unmatched bases: 7. This CDR3 comprises 13 residues. The germline V gene encodes CDR1 SGHTA and CDR2 FQGNSA. The CDR3 DNA reads TGTGCCAGCAGCCCACCGGCAGGGGGCGAGCAGTACGTC. This codes for CASSPPAGGEQYV.

V gene TRBV6-1 combines with J gene TRBJ2-1, with a weak D call TRBD2 (7 bases). This CDR3 is 18 amino acids long. The V gene's germline CDR1 is MNHNS and CDR2 SASEGT. The germline V and J ends were trimmed by 4 bases and 0 bases, with 19 bases remaining between them. This CDR3 reads CASSGWGGLSSSYNEQFF. In nucleotides, the CDR3 is TGTGCCAGCAGTGGTTGGGGGGGGCTTTCGAGCTCCTACAATGAGCAGTTCTTC.

The V gene is TRBV28, the J gene TRBJ1-5; possibly TRBD1 for D (5 bases). V was trimmed by 1 base and J by 7 bases, leaving 20 bases between them. The CDR3 is 17 amino acids. CDR1 MDHEN and CDR2 SYDVKM come from the germline V gene. CDR3 sequence reads: CASSLSGGDGLRQPQHF. As DNA, the CDR3 is TGTGCCAGCAGTTTATCCGGCGGGGACGGACTGAGACAGCCCCAGCATTTT.

The chain uses TRBV6-1 and TRBJ2-7; no clear D gene. Germline CDR1 and CDR2: MNHNS and SASEGT. V lost 4 bases and J 0 bases, leaving 22 bases between the germline ends. The CDR3 covers 18 residues. The chain's CDR3 is CASSGAPGSSPSSYEQYV. The DNA of the CDR3 is TGTGCCAGCAGTGGAGCGCCAGGTTCCTCTCCGAGCTCCTACGAGCAGTACGTC.

This chain connects TRBV5-6 to TRBJ2-3; 11 bases agree with TRBD2. The CDR3 sequence is 18 residues long. V gave up 1 base and J gave up 0 bases; unmatched junction bases: 7. In germline, CDR1 is SGHDT, CDR2 YYEEEE. The CDR3 spells CASSLRLAGGSSTDTQYF. The CDR3 DNA reads as TGTGCCAGCAGCTTGCGCCTAGCGGGAGGTTCTAGCACAGATACGCAGTATTTT.

The V call is TRBV5-1, the J call TRBJ2-4; TRBD1 agrees at 7 bases. Unmatched junction bases numbered 5, after V lost 0 bases and J lost 5 bases. In germline, CDR1 is SGHRS, CDR2 YFSETQ. This CDR3 is built from 15 residues. The CDR3 DNA sequence: TGCGCCAGCAGCTTGGTGGGGACAGCTGAAAACATTCAGTACTTC. Residues: CASSLVGTAENIQYF.

The chain has TRBV6-5 and TRBJ2-7; TRBD1 is a possible D gene (6 bases). V was cut by 6 bases and J by 3 bases, with 15 bases left in between. Germline V gene sequence: CDR1 MNHEY, CDR2 SVGAGI. The CDR3 runs 14 residues. The CDR3: CASRTTGIGYEQYV. In DNA form, the CDR3 reads TGTGCCAGCAGGACTACAGGGATCGGCTACGAGCAGTACGTC.

For this clone: A read error may account for a junction end that differs from germline. The V call is TRBV2, the J call TRBJ2-3; 15 nucleotides agree with TRBD2. Germline V gene sequence: CDR1 SNHLY, CDR2 FYNNEI. This CDR3 has 15 residues. CDR3 residues: CASRRTSGGGRFLFF. The CDR3 coding sequence is TGTGCCAGCCGGAGGACTAGCGGGGGGGGACGCTTCCTCTTTTTT.

This clone was observed once. CDR3 region: CAWRGPPGQVYTF. CDR3 coding DNA: TGTGCCTGGAGAGGGCCGCCAGGACAGGTCTACACCTTC. The chain employs TRBV30 and TRBJ1-2; 7 bases map to TRBD1. CDR1 and CDR2 from the germline V gene are GTSNPN and SVGIG (reference sequence). The CDR3 has 13 amino acids. Trimming cost V 3 bases and J 10 bases; bases outside gene matches: 11. Together with reference TRBV30 and TRBJ1-2, the CDR3 gives the full variable domain: SQTIHQWPATLVQPVGSPLSLECTVEGTSNPNLYWYRQAAGRGLQLLFYSVGIGQISSEVPQNLSASRPQDRQFILSSKKLLLSDSGFYLCAWRGPPGQVYTFGSGTRLTVV.

The chain combines TRBV11-2 with TRBJ2-6; D possibly corresponds to TRBD1 (8 bases). CDR1 and CDR2 from the germline V gene are SGHAT and FQNNGV. V gave up 5 bases and J gave up 1 base, with 18 bases separating them. The CDR3 length is 18 residues. CDR3 in amino acids: CASSTPQGGRSGANVLTF. In DNA form, the CDR3 reads TGTGCCAGCAGCACACCACAGGGGGGGAGGTCTGGGGCCAACGTCCTGACTTTC.

CDR3 loop: CASSGTGTGVTNEQFF. CDR3 coding DNA: TGCGCCAGCAGTGGTACCGGGACAGGGGTAACCAATGAGCAGTTCTTC. The V gene is TRBV10-1, the J gene TRBJ2-1, with 10 bases aligning to TRBD1. Unmatched junction bases numbered 9, after V lost 4 bases and J lost 6 bases. Per germline, CDR1 WNHNN and CDR2 SYGVQD (reference sequence). The CDR3 sequence is 16 residues long.

V usage is TRBV27 and J usage is TRBJ1-1; possibly TRBD1 for D (5 bases). This CDR3 contains 13 residues. Germline assignment: CDR1 MNHEY and CDR2 SMNVEV (reference sequence). V was trimmed by 6 bases and J by 4 bases, leaving 12 bases between them. This CDR3 is CASRGLGGTEAFF. The CDR3 region has the DNA TGTGCCAGCAGGGGACTCGGGGGCACTGAAGCTTTCTTT.

The chain combines TRBV24-1 with TRBJ2-2; 11 bases agree with TRBD2. J was trimmed by 1 base and V by 2 bases; bases with no gene match: 2. This CDR3 has 17 amino acids. Germline V gene sequence: CDR1 KGHDR, CDR2 SFDVKD. In nucleotides, the CDR3 is TGTGCCACCAGTGATTCGGGGACTAGCGGGAACACCGGGGAGCTGTTTTTT. It yields the protein CATSDSGTSGNTGELFF.

This clone was seen only a few times. The gene calls are TRBV6-4 and TRBJ2-1; 7 bases are shared with TRBD2. This CDR3 contains 15 residues. V trimming: 4 bases; J trimming: 3 bases; junction bases outside the gene matches: 6. Germline CDR1 MRHNA, CDR2 SNTAGT. The CDR3 sequence is CASSAARGSYNEQFF. The DNA of the CDR3 is TGTGCCAGCAGTGCGGCGCGGGGGAGCTACAATGAGCAGTTCTTC.

This chain uses TRBV3-1 (or the pseudogene TRBV3-2) with TRBJ1-1; the match to TRBD1 covers 7 bases. The CDR3 extends over 15 amino acids. J gave up 5 bases and V 6 bases, and 12 bases lay outside the gene matches. Germline loops: CDR1 LGHDT, CDR2 YNNKEL (reference sequence). The CDR3 reads CASSFPGTEGTEAFF. CDR3 DNA sequence: TGTGCCAGCAGTTTCCCCGGGACAGAGGGGACTGAAGCTTTCTTT.

This sequence joins TRBV28 and TRBJ1-2; the match to TRBD1 covers 7 bases. From germline, CDR1 is MDHEN and CDR2 SYDVKM. This CDR3 is 12 amino acids long. The junction had 3 bases not matched to a gene; V was cut back by 7 bases and J by 4 bases. The CDR3 loop reads CASTDRVYGYTF. The CDR3 DNA reads as TGTGCCAGCACCGACAGGGTCTATGGCTACACCTTC.

V gene TRBV5-1 combines with J gene TRBJ2-5; TRBD2 aligns across 13 bases. V shed 0 bases and J 2 bases; nucleotides not matched to a gene: 4. Germline V gene sequence: CDR1 SGHRS, CDR2 YFSETQ. The CDR3 length is 17 residues. CDR3 amino acids: CASSLALAGGPQETQYF. The CDR3 DNA reads as TGCGCCAGCAGCTTGGCACTAGCGGGGGGGCCTCAAGAGACCCAGTACTTC.

This clone has only one observation. The chain joins TRBV11-2 to TRBJ2-1; D is perhaps TRBD2 (6 bases). CDR1 and CDR2 from the germline V gene are SGHAT and FQNNGV. CDR3 size: 13 residues. The V and J ends lost 2 bases and 15 bases respectively, with 17 bases between them. The CDR3 region is CASSLTGGGKAFF. In nucleotides, the CDR3 is TGTGCCAGCAGCTTAACCGGTGGGGGGAAGGCGTTCTTC.

The chain carries TRBV6-5 and TRBJ1-6, with a tentative D call TRBD1 (5 bases). Germline-derived CDR1 and CDR2 are MNHEY and SVGAGI. V lost 0 bases, J lost 10 bases, and 13 bases lay in between. This CDR3 has 15 residues. The DNA for the CDR3 is TGTGCCAGCAGTTACTCCGGGGGGGAGGAATCACCCCTCCACTTT. This sequence encodes CASSYSGGEESPLHF.

The chain recombines TRBV10-2 with TRBJ2-7; 7 nucleotides agree with TRBD1. With V trimmed by 2 bases and J by 2 bases, 9 bases remained unmatched. The CDR3 length is 16 residues. The germline V gene encodes CDR1 WSHSY and CDR2 SAAADI. This CDR3 is CASSEPTGSDPYEQYV. The CDR3 DNA reads TGCGCCAGCAGTGAGCCGACAGGGTCGGATCCCTACGAGCAGTACGTC.

The CDR3 bases are TGTGCCACCAGTGATAATAGGAGGGCAGAGACCCAGTACTTC. Its protein is CATSDNRRAETQYF. The chain employs TRBV24-1 and TRBJ2-5, with D maybe TRBD2 (6 bases). The germline gives CDR1 KGHDR, CDR2 SFDVKD. The CDR3 is 14 residues long. V was pared by 3 bases and J by 4 bases, with 11 bases between.

The V and J genes are TRBV4-1 and TRBJ1-1; 8 bases match TRBD1. The CDR3 is 15 amino acids. Germline CDR1 and CDR2: MGHRA and YSYEKL. V was clipped by 3 bases and J by 5 bases; unmatched bases: 8. DNA of the CDR3: TGCGCCAGCAGCCACGGCAGGGGGCAGAGGACTGAAGCTTTCTTT. This translates into CASSHGRGQRTEAFF.